The next 18 T cell receptor beta chains were all read from a single sample in a study of T cells in Graves' hyperthyroidism and ophthalmopathy. Researchers took RNA transcripts and amplified the TCR beta CDR3 regions from them. In the first-round RT-PCR of the TCR CDR3, the HTBI primer set was used. MiXCR, run by TCRdb on the multiplex PCR reads, gives a single entry per CDR3 protein. The data contain around 400,000 distinct CDR3 sequences, 15% to 19% of them singletons. Sequencing was carried out using blood. These receptor sequences come from a young woman with Graves' hyperthyroidism that later progressed to Graves' ophthalmopathy.

This sequence joins TRBV20-1 and TRBJ2-1; 11 bases map to TRBD2. Germline CDR1 and CDR2: DFQATT and SNEGSKA (reference sequence). Trimming cost V 8 bases and J 7 bases; bases outside gene matches: 13. This CDR3 contains 15 residues. The CDR3 coding sequence is TGCAGTACTCAAGGGACTAGCGGACCAAAAAATGAGCAGTTCTTC. Translated, it gives CSTQGTSGPKNEQFF.

The rearrangement joins TRBV20-1 to TRBJ2-2, with D tentatively TRBD2 (6 bases). V lost 3 bases and J 7 bases, leaving 15 bases between the germline ends. The CDR3 sequence is 14 residues long. Germline lookup yields CDR1 DFQATT and CDR2 SNEGSKA (reference sequence). CDR3 coding DNA: TGCAGTGCTAGTCGGAGGCGGGATTACGGGGAGCTGTTTTTT. It encodes CSASRRRDYGELFF.

This clonotype turned up a few times. One junction end does not reproduce the germline sequence, and a read error may be involved. CDR3 bases: TGTGCCAGCAGTGAAGATGGGACAGGGCCCTTC. The encoded protein is CASSEDGTGPF. This chain uses TRBV2 with TRBJ2-7; 9 nucleotides agree with TRBD1. The CDR3 spans 11 residues. The germline V gene encodes CDR1 SNHLY and CDR2 FYNNEI.

On this clonotype itself: This sequence may be a read error, since a much larger clone differs from it by one base. The chain links TRBV27 to TRBJ2-7; possible D gene TRBD2, 7 bases. Trimming stripped 0 bases from V and 2 bases from J, with 17 bases between. The CDR3 has 17 amino acids. CDR1 is MNHEY and CDR2 is SMNVEV in the germline V gene (reference sequence). CDR3 DNA sequence: TGTGCCAGCAGTTTATCCAGGGGAGGGCCTAGCCCCTACGAGCAGTACTTC. It is translated as CASSLSRGGPSPYEQYF.

This clonotype came up a few times. The CDR3: CASSPNPTGPTGELFF. The CDR3 DNA reads as TGTGCCAGCAGTCCGAACCCAACAGGGCCCACCGGGGAGCTGTTTTTT. The chain combines TRBV12-3 or TRBV12-4 with TRBJ2-2; tentatively, D is TRBD1 (6 bases). V dropped 5 bases and J dropped 4 bases, with 17 bases sitting between them. This CDR3 has 16 residues.

This clonotype turned up a few times. The rearrangement joins TRBV4-1 to TRBJ2-7, with 7 bases that match TRBD2. V lost 4 bases to trimming and J lost 7 bases; unmatched junction nucleotides: 16. CDR1 is MGHRA and CDR2 is YSYEKL in the germline V gene. This CDR3 is built from 16 residues. DNA of the CDR3: TGCGCCAGCAGCCTAGATATGGCGGGAGCCTATGATGAGCAGTACTTC. Translating gives CASSLDMAGAYDEQYF.

As concerns this clonotype: Sequence at one end of the junction differs from germline and may be a read error. The chain has TRBV7-6 and TRBJ1-6, with D possibly TRBD1 on 6 matching bases. CDR3 size: 14 residues. Germline CDR1 and CDR2: SGHVS and FNYEAQ. CDR3 sequence (DNA): TGTGCCAGCAGCTCAAGGGGGACTGATTCACACCTCCACTTT. Amino acids: CASSSRGTDSHLHF.

This clonotype was counted many times. The chain combines TRBV20-1 with TRBJ2-7; 7 bases agree with TRBD2. The germline CDR1 and CDR2 sequences are DFQATT and SNEGSKA (reference sequence). The CDR3 loop spans 17 amino acids. V was pared by 3 bases and J by 5 bases, with 19 bases of the junction left unmatched. CDR3 region: CSASFGGGPGISDEQYF. CDR3 DNA sequence: TGCAGTGCTAGCTTTGGGGGAGGGCCTGGTATCAGTGACGAGCAGTACTTC.

This clonotype showed up many times. This chain links TRBV7-2 with TRBJ2-7; 7 bases align to TRBD2. The CDR3 consists of 14 residues. CDR1 and CDR2 (germline): SGHTA, FQGNSA. V dropped 1 base and J dropped 6; count of bases not matched to a gene: 6. CDR3 in DNA: TGTGCCAGCAGCTTAGTAATGGAGCGGGGCGAGCAGTACTTC. Translating it yields CASSLVMERGEQYF.

This clonotype showed up many times. The CDR3 loop is CASRTGLEYANEQFF. CDR3 DNA sequence: TGTGCCAGCAGGACGGGACTAGAGTACGCGAATGAGCAGTTCTTC. The chain has TRBV27 and TRBJ2-1, with TRBD2 matching 8 bases. This CDR3 region has 15 residues. Germline V gene lookup returns CDR1 MNHEY and CDR2 SMNVEV (reference sequence). The trim removed 6 bases at V and 7 bases at J, leaving 11 bases unmatched.

Many counts were recorded for this clonotype. J is TRBJ2-7 and V is TRBV18; D tentatively fits TRBD1 or TRBD2 (5 bases each). Per the germline V gene, CDR1 is KGHSH and CDR2 is LQKENI. This CDR3 is built from 13 residues. V was clipped by 6 bases and J by 4 bases, with 13 bases between them. As DNA, the CDR3 is TGTGCCAGCTCCGCCGGGACGGGGTACGAGCAGTACTTC. Encoded protein: CASSAGTGYEQYF. Using reference TRBV18 and TRBJ2-7 for the parts outside the CDR3, the full variable domain is NAGVMQNPRHLVRRRGQEARLRCSPMKGHSHVYWYRQLPEEGLKFMVYLQKENIIDESGMPKERFSAEFPKEGPSILRIQQVVRGDSAAYFCASSAGTGYEQYFGPGTRLTVT.

This clonotype was counted ten times or more. The chain is built from TRBV28 and TRBJ1-2; D unresolved. The germline CDR1 and CDR2 sequences are MDHEN and SYDVKM. The length of the CDR3 is 16 residues. V was trimmed by 5 bases and J by 7 bases, leaving 23 bases between them. CDR3 region: CASSPPGSVRRRGYTF. CDR3 coding DNA: TGTGCCAGCAGTCCCCCCGGTTCGGTTAGGCGCCGTGGCTACACCTTC.

This clonotype was seen at least ten times. V is TRBV6-2 or TRBV6-3 and J is TRBJ1-1, with D perhaps matching TRBD1 (5 bases). Germline-derived CDR1 and CDR2 are MNHEY and SVGEGT. Trimming took 7 bases from V and 1 from J, leaving 10 bases between them. CDR3 size: 13 residues. This CDR3 reads CASKSGGNTEAFF. DNA of the CDR3: TGTGCCAGCAAATCCGGGGGGAACACTGAAGCTTTCTTT.

This clonotype was recorded many times. The chain is built from TRBV28 and TRBJ1-5, with unresolved D. Germline values: CDR1 MDHEN, CDR2 SYDVKM. The CDR3 loop spans 14 amino acids. V lost 7 bases to trimming and J lost 0 bases, with 10 bases between them. This CDR3 is CASKPGYSNQPQHF. As DNA, the CDR3 is TGTGCCAGCAAACCCGGATATAGCAATCAGCCCCAGCATTTT.

In this sample, this clonotype turned up many times. The chain is built from TRBV7-9 and TRBJ2-3, with D possibly matching TRBD2 (6 bases). Germline CDR1 is SEHNR and CDR2 is FQNEAQ (reference sequence). The CDR3 spans 20 residues. Trimming stripped 3 bases from V and 0 bases from J, with 25 bases between. In nucleotides, the CDR3 is TGTGCCAGCAGCTTCGGCCCGCGGGACTCCTCCTACTCTAGCACAGATACGCAGTATTTT. The encoded protein is CASSFGPRDSSYSSTDTQYF.

This clonotype was counted ten times or more. V usage is TRBV28 and J usage is TRBJ2-1; 8 bases fit TRBD2. The CDR3 totals 15 residues. Germline loops: CDR1 MDHEN, CDR2 SYDVKM. The V segment lost 7 bases and the J segment 7 bases; nucleotides outside the gene matches: 12. In DNA form, the CDR3 reads TGTGCCAGCAAGTTTACGGGAGGGCCAGTTAATGAGCAGTTCTTC. Its protein is CASKFTGGPVNEQFF. The full variable domain, rest sourced from reference TRBV28 and TRBJ2-1, is DVKVTQSSRYLVKRTGEKVFLECVQDMDHENMFWYRQDPGLGLRLIYFSYDVKMKEKGDIPEGYSVSREKKERFSLILESASTNQTSMYLCASKFTGGPVNEQFFGPGTRLTVL.

There are many counts of this clonotype. The rearrangement joins TRBV5-6 to TRBJ2-3; 9 bases align to TRBD2. Germline CDR1 reads SGHDT; CDR2 reads YYEEEE. This CDR3 is 15 amino acids long. After removal of 2 bases from V and 4 bases from J, the junction contained 5 bases not matched to a gene. The CDR3 protein is CASSFLSGRPDTQYF. The DNA of the CDR3 is TGTGCCAGCAGCTTTCTTAGCGGGAGACCAGATACGCAGTATTTT.

This clonotype showed up many times. The V call is TRBV29-1, the J call TRBJ2-3; a weak D match, TRBD1 (6 bases). V lost 3 bases and J 4 bases, leaving 14 bases between the germline ends. The CDR3 runs to 14 residues. From germline, CDR1 is SQVTM and CDR2 ANQGSEA. The CDR3 region is CSVEVRGVSDTQYF. CDR3 nucleotides: TGCAGCGTTGAGGTCAGGGGCGTATCAGATACGCAGTATTTT.